The clone carrying this TCR beta chain was seen only a few times. Other DNA variants within this sample encode the same CDR3. This sample was taken from a study of blood T cell repertoires in COVID-19. The germline gives CDR1 SGHTA, CDR2 FQGTGA. The CDR3 has 13 amino acids. Trimming cost V 4 bases and J 8 bases; bases outside gene matches: 5. The table came from immunoSEQ multiplex PCR; TCRdb's copy has only in-frame clones and leaves some out. The repertoire consists of some 300,000 clones, with 88% occurring once and the leading ten covering 0.75% to 1%. Participant-given clinical history determined each cohort assignment. Recovered participants had two consecutive negative NP/OP PCR tests, healthcare professional clearance, or symptom resolution.

The sequence derives from a woman aged 30 to 39 who had recovered from COVID-19. This rearrangement joins TRBV7-3 to TRBJ1-2; 9 nucleotides match TRBD1. The sequencing input was PBMCs or T cells enriched from blood (not recorded which). CDR3 sequence reads: CASSSDRGGGYTF. In DNA, the CDR3 is TGTGCCAGCAGCTCGGACAGGGGTGGGGGCTACACCTTC.